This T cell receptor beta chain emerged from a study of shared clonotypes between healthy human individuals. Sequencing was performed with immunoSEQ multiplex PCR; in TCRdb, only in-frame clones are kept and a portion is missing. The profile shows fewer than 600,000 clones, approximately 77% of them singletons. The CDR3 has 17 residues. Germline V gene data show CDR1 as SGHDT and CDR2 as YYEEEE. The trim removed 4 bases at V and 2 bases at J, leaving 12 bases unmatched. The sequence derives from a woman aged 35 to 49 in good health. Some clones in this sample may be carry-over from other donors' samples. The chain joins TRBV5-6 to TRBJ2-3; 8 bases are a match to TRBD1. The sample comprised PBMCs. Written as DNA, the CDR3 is TGTGCCAGCAGCCACCGCGGAGCAGGGGGCCACACAGATACGCAGTATTTT. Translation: CASSHRGAGGHTDTQYF.